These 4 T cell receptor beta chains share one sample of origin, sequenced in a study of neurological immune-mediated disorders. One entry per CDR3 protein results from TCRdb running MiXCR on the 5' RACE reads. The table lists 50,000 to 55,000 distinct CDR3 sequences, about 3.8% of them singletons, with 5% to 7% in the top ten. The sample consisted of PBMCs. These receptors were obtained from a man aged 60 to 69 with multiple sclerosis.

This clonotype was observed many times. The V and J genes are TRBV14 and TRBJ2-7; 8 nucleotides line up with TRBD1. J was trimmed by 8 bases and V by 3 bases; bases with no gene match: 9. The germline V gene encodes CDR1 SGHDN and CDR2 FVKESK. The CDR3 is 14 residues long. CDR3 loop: CASSQRTGSGKQYF. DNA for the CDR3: TGTGCCAGCAGCCAGAGGACAGGGAGCGGCAAGCAGTACTTC.

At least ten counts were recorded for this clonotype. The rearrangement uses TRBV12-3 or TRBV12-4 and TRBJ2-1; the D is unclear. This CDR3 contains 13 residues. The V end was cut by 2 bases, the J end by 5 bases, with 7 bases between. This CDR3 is CASSLSVNNEQFF. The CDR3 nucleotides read TGTGCCAGCAGTTTATCAGTAAACAATGAGCAGTTCTTC.

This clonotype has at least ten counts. CDR3 loop: CSAIRQGGEKLFF. CDR3 coding DNA: TGCAGTGCTATAAGGCAGGGCGGTGAAAAACTGTTTTTT. The V and J genes are TRBV20-1 and TRBJ1-4, with D possibly TRBD1 on 5 matching bases. The CDR3 runs to 13 residues. The ends were cut back, 4 bases at V and 7 bases at J, with 13 bases in the middle. The germline gives CDR1 DFQATT, CDR2 SNEGSKA (reference sequence).

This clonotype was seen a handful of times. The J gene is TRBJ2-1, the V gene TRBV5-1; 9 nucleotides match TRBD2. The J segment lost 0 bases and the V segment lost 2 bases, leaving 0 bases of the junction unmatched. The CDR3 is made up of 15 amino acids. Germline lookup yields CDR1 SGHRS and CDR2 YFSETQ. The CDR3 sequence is CASSLLAGSYNEQFF. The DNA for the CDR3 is TGCGCCAGCAGCTTACTAGCGGGCTCCTACAATGAGCAGTTCTTC.